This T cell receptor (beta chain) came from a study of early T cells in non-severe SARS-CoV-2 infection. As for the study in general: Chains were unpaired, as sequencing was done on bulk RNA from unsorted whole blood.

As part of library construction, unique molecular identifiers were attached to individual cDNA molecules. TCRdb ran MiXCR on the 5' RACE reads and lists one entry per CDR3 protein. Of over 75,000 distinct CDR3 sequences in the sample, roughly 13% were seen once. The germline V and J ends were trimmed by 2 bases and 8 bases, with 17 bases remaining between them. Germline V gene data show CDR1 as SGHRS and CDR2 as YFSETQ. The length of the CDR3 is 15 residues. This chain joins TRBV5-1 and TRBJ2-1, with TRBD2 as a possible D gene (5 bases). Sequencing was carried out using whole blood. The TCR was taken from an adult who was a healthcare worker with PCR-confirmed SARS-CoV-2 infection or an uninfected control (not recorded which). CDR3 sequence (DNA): TGCGCCAGCAGCTTCAGGCCGGGATCGGCCGATGAGCAGTTCTTC. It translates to CASSFRPGSADEQFF.